This TCR beta chain was captured by sequencing in a study of T cell responses to AZD1222 COVID-19 vaccine. Germline CDR1 reads SGDLS; CDR2 reads YYNGEE. The CDR3 is 22 amino acids. Unmatched junction bases numbered 24, after V lost 1 base and J lost 2 bases. The assay was immunoSEQ multiplex PCR, and TCRdb's table has in-frame clones only and misses some. The table lists 100,000 to 150,000 clones, around 84% of them singletons. The chain joins TRBV9 to TRBJ1-2, with 9 bases aligning to TRBD1. The sequencing here drew on peripheral blood, taken 28 days after the second AZD1222 dose. This clonotype was sampled from an adult who received the AZD1222 COVID-19 vaccine. The CDR3 coding sequence is TGTGCCAGCAGCGTAAGCCAGGCCATGCTGGATGAGGGGGGACAGGGAAACTATGGCTACACCTTC. The encoded protein is CASSVSQAMLDEGGQGNYGYTF.